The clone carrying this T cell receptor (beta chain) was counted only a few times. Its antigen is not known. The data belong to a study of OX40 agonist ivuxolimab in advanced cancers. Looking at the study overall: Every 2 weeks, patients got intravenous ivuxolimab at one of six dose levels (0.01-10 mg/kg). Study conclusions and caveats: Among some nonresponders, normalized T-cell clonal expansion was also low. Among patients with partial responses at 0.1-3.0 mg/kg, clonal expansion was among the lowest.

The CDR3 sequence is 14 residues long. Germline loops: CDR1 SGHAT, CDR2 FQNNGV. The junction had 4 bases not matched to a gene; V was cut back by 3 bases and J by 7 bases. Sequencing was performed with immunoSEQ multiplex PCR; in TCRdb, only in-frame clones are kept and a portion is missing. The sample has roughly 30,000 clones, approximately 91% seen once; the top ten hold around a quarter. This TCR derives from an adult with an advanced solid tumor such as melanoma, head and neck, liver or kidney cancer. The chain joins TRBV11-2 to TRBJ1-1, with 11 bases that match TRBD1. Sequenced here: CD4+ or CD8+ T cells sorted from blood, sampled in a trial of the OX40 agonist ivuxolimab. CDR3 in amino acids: CASSFRTGGVEAFF. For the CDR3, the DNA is TGTGCCAGCAGCTTTAGGACAGGGGGCGTTGAAGCTTTCTTT.